This T cell receptor (beta chain) was captured by sequencing in a study of PD-1 blockade in classical Hodgkin lymphoma. Study results and caveats: Causes of the repertoire differences remain undefined, possibly disease activity or prior therapy.

Assay: immunoSEQ multiplex PCR; the TCRdb copy retains only in-frame clones and omits some. The table includes about 98,000 clones, approximately 80% detected once. As regards this clone: Antigen unknown.

Each of the patients experienced relapse following autologous stem cell transplantation, and their brentuximab vedotin exposure differed. The germline CDR1 and CDR2 sequences are SNHLY and FYNNEI. This CDR3 is built from 13 residues. The ends were cut back, 5 bases at V and 0 bases at J, with 7 bases in the middle. The chain couples TRBV2 to TRBJ1-2; the D is unclear. This TCR was recovered from a human donor with classical Hodgkin lymphoma. The source material was peripheral blood mononuclear cells (PBMCs), sampled before the second cycle of nivolumab. The DNA for the CDR3 is TGTGCCAGCAGTCCGGCCACTAACTATGGCTACACCTTC. This encodes CASSPATNYGYTF.